This TCR beta chain originates from a study of glioma-infiltrating T cells after dendritic cell vaccination. In the study overall: Autologous tumor lysate-pulsed dendritic cell vaccination was given between the early 2000s and the early 2010s. Dendritic cell vaccine was injected intradermally three times, biweekly.

TCRdb's table, derived via immunoSEQ multiplex PCR, lists solely in-frame clones and lacks some. Of about 32,000 clones in the sample, more than 85% were seen once. Trimming left V 0 bases short and J 3 bases short, with 11 bases between. CDR1 is GTSNPN and CDR2 is SVGIG in the germline V gene (reference sequence). The CDR3 is 14 amino acids. The source material was blood, sampled before dendritic cell vaccination. V and J are TRBV30 and TRBJ1-2, with D unresolved. The receptor's source is a human donor with glioblastoma. Here the CDR3 reads CAWSVGVWDYGYTF. The CDR3 region has the DNA TGTGCCTGGAGTGTAGGAGTTTGGGACTATGGCTACACCTTC.